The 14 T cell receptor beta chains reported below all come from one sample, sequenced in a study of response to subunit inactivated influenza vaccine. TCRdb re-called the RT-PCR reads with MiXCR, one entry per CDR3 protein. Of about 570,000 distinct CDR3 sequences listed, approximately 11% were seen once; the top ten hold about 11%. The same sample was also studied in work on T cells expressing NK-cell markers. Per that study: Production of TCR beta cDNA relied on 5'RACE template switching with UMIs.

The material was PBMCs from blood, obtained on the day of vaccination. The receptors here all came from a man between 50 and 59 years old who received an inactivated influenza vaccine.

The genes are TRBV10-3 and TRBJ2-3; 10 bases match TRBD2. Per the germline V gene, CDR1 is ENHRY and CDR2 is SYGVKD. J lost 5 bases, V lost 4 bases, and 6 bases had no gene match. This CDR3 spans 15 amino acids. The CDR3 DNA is TGTGCCATCAGTGTTGAGCGGGGGGGCATAGATACGCAGTATTTT. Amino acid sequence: CAISVERGGIDTQYF.

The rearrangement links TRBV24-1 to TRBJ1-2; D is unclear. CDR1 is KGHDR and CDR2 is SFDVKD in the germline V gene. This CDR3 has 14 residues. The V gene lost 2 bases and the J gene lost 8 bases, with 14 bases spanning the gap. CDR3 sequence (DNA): TGTGCCACCAGTGATTCGACGGGATACAGAGGCTACACCTTC. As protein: CATSDSTGYRGYTF.

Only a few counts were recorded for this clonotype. Written as DNA, the CDR3 is TGCAGTGCAAGGGGGAGGGACGAGCAGTACTTC. Protein: CSARGRDEQYF. J is TRBJ2-7 and V is TRBV20-1; maybe TRBD2 (7 bases). Between the trimmed V and J ends, which lost 6 bases and 5 bases, there was a span of 11 bases. The germline CDR1 and CDR2 sequences are DFQATT and SNEGSKA (reference sequence). The CDR3 length is 11 residues.

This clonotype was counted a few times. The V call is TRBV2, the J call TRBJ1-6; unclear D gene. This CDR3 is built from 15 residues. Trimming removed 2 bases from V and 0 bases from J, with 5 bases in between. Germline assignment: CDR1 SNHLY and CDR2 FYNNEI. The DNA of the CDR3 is TGTGCCAGCAGTGAACAGAGCTCCTATAATTCACCCCTCCACTTT. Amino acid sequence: CASSEQSSYNSPLHF.

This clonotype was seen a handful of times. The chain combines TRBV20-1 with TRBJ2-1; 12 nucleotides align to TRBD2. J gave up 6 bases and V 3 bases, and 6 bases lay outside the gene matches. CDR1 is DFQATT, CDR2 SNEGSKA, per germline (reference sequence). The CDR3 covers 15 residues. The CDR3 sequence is CSARTSGSWGNEQFF. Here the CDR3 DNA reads TGCAGTGCTAGGACTAGCGGGAGTTGGGGCAATGAGCAGTTCTTC.

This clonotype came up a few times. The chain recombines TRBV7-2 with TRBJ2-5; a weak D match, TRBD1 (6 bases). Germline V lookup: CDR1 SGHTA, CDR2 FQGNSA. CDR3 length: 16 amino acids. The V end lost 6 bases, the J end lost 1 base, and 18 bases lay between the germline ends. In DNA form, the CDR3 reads TGTGCCAGCAGGGGCGGACAGTCCAAGGTCCAAGAGACCCAGTACTTC. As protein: CASRGGQSKVQETQYF.

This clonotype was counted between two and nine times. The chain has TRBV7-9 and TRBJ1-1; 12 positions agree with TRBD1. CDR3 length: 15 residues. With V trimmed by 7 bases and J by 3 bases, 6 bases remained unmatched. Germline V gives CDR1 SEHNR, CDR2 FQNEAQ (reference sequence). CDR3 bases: TGTGCCAGCAAGAGGGACAGGGGGCCTCACACTGAAGCTTTCTTT. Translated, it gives CASKRDRGPHTEAFF.

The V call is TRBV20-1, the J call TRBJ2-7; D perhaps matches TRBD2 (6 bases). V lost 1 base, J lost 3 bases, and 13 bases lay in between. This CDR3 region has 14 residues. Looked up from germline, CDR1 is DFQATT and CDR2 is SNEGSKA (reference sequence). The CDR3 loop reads CSARAAGYFYEQYF. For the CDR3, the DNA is TGCAGTGCTAGAGCGGCGGGATACTTCTACGAGCAGTACTTC.

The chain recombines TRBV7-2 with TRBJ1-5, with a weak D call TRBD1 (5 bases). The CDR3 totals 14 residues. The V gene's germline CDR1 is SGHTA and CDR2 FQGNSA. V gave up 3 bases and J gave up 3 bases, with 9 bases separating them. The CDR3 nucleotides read TGTGCCAGCAGCTTGAACAGGAACAATCAGCCCCAGCATTTT. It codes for CASSLNRNNQPQHF.

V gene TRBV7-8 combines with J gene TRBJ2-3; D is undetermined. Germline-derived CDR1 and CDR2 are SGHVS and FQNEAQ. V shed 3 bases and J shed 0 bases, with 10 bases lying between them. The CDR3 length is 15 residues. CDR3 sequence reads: CASSLGSKSTDTQYF. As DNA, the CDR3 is TGTGCCAGCAGCTTGGGCAGTAAGAGCACAGATACGCAGTATTTT.

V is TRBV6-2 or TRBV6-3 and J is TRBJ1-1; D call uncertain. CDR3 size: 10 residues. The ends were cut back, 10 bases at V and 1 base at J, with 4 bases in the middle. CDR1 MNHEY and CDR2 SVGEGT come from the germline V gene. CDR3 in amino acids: CATWNTEAFF. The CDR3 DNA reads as TGTGCCACTTGGAACACTGAAGCTTTCTTT.

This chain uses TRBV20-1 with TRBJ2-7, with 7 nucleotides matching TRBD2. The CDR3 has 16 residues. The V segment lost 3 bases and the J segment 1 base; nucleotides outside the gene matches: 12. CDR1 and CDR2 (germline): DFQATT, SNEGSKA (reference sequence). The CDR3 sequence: CSASFSVAGESYEQYF. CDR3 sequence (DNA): TGCAGTGCTAGTTTTTCTGTTGCGGGAGAGTCCTACGAGCAGTACTTC.

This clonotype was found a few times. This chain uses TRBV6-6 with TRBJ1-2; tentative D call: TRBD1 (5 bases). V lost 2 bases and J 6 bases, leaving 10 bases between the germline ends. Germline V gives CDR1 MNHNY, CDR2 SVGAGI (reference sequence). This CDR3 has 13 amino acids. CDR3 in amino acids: CASSYMGGDGYTF. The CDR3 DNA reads TGTGCCAGCAGTTACATGGGGGGGGATGGCTACACCTTC.

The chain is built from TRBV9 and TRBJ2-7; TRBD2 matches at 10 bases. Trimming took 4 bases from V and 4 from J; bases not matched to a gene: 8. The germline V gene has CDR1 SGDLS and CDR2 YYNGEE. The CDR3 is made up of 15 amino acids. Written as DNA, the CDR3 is TGTGCCAGCAGCTCCGCAGCGGGAGGGCCTTACGAGCAGTACTTC. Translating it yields CASSSAAGGPYEQYF.